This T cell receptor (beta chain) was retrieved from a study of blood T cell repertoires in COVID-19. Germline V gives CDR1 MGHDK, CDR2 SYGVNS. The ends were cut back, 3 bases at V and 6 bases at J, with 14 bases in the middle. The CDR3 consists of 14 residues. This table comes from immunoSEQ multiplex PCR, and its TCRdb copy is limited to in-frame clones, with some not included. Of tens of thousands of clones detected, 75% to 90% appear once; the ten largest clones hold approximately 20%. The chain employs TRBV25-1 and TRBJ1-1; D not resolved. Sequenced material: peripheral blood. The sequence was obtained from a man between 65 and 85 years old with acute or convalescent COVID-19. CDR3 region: CASSDTAGSAEAFF. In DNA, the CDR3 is TGTGCCAGCAGTGATACAGCTGGGTCCGCTGAAGCTTTCTTT.